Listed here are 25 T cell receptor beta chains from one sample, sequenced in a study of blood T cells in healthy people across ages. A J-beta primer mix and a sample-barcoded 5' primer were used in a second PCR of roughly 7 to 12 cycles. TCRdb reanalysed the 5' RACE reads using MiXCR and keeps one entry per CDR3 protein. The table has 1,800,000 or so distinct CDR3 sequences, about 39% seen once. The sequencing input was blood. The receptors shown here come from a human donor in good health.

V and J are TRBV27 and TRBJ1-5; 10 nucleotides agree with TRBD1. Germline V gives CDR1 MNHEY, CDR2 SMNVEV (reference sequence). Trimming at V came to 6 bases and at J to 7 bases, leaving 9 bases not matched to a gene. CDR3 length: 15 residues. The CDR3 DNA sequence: TGTGCCAGCAGACAAGGACAGGGGGTTAAACAGCCCCAGCATTTT. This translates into CASRQGQGVKQPQHF.

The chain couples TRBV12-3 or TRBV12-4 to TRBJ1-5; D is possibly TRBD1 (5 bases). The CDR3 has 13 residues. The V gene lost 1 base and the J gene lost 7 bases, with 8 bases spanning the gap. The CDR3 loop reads CASSLGTHQPQHF. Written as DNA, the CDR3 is TGTGCCAGCAGTTTAGGGACACACCAGCCCCAGCATTTT.

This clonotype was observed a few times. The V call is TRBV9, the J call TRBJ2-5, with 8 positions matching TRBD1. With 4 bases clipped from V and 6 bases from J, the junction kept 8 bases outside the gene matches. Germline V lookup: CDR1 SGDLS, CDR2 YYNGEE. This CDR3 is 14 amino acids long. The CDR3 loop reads CASSSGQAGKTQYF. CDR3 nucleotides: TGTGCCAGCAGCTCGGGACAGGCGGGGAAGACCCAGTACTTC.

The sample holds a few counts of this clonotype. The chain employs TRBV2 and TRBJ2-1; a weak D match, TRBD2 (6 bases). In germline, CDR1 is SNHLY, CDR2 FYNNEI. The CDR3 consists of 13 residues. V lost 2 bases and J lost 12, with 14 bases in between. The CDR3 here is CASSELGQRVQFF. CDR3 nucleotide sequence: TGTGCCAGCAGTGAACTCGGGCAGCGGGTGCAGTTCTTC. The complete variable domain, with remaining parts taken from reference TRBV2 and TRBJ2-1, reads EPEVTQTPSHQVTQMGQEVILRCVPISNHLYFYWYRQILGQKVEFLVSFYNNEISEKSEIFDDQFSVERPDGSNFTLKIRSTKLEDSAMYFCASSELGQRVQFFGPGTRLTVL.

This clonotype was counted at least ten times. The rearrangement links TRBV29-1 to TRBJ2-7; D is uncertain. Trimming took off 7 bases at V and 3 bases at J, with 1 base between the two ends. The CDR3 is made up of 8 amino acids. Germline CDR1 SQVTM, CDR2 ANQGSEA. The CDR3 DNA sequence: TGCAGCGACTACGAGCAGTACTTC. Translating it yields CSDYEQYF.

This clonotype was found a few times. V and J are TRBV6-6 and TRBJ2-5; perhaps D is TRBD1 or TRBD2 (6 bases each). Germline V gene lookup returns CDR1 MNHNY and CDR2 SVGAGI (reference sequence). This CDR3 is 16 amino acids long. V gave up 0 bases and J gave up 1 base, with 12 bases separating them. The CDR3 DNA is TGTGCCAGCAGTTACTCGGAGGGGGGTTCCCAAGAGACCCAGTACTTC. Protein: CASSYSEGGSQETQYF.

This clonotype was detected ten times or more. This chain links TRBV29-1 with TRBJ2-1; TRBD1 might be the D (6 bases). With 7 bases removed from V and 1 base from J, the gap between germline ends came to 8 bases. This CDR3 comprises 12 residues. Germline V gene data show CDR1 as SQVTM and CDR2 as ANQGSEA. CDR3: CSEGVSYNEQFF. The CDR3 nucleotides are TGCAGCGAGGGGGTATCCTACAATGAGCAGTTCTTC.

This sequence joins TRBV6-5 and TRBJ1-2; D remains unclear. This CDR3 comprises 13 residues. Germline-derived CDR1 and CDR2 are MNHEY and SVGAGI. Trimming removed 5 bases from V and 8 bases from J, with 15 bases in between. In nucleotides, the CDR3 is TGTGCCAGCAGTATTGGGCCCTCAAGGGGCTACACCTTC. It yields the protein CASSIGPSRGYTF.

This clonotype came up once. CDR3 sequence (DNA): TGTGCCAGCAGCTCCCCCACTAGCACCACTAACAATGAGCAGTTCTTC. Encoded protein: CASSSPTSTTNNEQFF. The chain joins TRBV7-3 to TRBJ2-1; maybe TRBD2 (6 bases). V lost 4 bases and J 5 bases, leaving 18 bases between the germline ends. Germline CDR1 and CDR2: SGHTA and FQGTGA. The CDR3 covers 16 residues.

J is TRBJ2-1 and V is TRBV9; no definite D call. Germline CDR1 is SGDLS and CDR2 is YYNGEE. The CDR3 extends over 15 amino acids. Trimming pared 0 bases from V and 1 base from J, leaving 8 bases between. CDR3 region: CASSVGGNSYNEQFF. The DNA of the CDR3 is TGTGCCAGCAGCGTAGGGGGAAATTCCTACAATGAGCAGTTCTTC.

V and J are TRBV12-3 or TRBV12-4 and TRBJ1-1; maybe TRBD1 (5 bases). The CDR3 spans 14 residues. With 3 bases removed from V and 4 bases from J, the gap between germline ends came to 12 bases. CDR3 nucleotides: TGTGCCAGCAGTTTCATGGGGCCTGCCACTGAAGCTTTCTTT. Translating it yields CASSFMGPATEAFF.

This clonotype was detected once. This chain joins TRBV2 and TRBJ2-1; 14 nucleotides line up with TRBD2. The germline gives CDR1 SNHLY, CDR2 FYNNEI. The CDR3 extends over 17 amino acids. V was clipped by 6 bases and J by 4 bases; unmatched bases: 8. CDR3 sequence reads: CASRVTSGGAVYNEQFF. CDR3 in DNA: TGTGCCAGCAGGGTGACTAGCGGGGGGGCCGTATACAATGAGCAGTTCTTC.

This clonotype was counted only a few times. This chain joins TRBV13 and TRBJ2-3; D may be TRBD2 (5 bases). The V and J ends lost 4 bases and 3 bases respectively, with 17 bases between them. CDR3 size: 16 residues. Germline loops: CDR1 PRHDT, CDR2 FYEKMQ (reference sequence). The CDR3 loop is CASSSSGIEETDTQYF. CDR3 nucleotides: TGTGCCAGCAGCTCCTCGGGGATTGAAGAGACAGATACGCAGTATTTT. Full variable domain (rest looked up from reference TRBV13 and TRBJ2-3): AAGVIQSPRHLIKEKRETATLKCYPIPRHDTVYWYQQGPGQDPQFLISFYEKMQSDKGSIPDRFSAQQFSDYHSELNMSSLELGDSALYFCASSSSGIEETDTQYFGPGTRLTVL.

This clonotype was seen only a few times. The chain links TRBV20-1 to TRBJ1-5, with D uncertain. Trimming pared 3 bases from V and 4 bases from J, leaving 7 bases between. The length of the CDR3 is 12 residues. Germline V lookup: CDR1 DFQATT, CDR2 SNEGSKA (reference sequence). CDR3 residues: CSASRLNQPQHF. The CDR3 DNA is TGCAGTGCTAGTCGTCTAAATCAGCCCCAGCATTTT.

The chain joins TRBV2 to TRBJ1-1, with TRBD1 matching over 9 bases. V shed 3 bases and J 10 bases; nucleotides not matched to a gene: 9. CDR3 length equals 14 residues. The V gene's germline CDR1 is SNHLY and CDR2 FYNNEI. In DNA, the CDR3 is TGTGCCAGCAGTGATATAGTCGACAGGGGGATAGCTTTCTTT. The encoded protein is CASSDIVDRGIAFF.

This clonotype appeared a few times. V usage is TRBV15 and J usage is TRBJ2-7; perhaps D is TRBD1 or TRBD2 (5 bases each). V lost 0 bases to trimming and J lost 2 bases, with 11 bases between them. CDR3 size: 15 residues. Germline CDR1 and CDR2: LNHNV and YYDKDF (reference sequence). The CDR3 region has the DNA TGTGCCACCAGCAGAGAGGGGGACGCTACCTACGAGCAGTACTTC. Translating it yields CATSREGDATYEQYF.

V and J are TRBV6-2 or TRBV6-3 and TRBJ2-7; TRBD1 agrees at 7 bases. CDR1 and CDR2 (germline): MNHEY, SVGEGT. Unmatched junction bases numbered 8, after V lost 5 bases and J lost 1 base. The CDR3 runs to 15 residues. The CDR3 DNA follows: TGTGCCAGCAGTACAGGGGTCCTGTTGTCCTACGAGCAGTACTTC. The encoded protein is CASSTGVLLSYEQYF.

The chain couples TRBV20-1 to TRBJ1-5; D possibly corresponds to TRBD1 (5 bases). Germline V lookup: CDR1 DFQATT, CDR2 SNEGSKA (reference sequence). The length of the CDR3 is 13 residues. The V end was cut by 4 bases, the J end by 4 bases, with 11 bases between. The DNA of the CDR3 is TGCAGTGCTAAAAAAACAGGTAATCAGCCCCAGCATTTT. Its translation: CSAKKTGNQPQHF.

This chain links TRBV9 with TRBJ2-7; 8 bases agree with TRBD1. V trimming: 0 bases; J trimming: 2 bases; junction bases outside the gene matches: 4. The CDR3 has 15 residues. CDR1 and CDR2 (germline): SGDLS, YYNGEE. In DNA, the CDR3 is TGTGCCAGCAGCGTAGAACAGGGGGAACCCTACGAGCAGTACTTC. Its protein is CASSVEQGEPYEQYF.

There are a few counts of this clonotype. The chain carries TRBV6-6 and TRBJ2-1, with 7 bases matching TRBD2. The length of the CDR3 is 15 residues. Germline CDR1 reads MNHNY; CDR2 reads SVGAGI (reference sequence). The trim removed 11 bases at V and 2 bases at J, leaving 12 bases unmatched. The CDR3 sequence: CASWGGIKPYNEQFF. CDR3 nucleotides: TGTGCCTCGTGGGGGGGGATCAAACCCTACAATGAGCAGTTCTTC.

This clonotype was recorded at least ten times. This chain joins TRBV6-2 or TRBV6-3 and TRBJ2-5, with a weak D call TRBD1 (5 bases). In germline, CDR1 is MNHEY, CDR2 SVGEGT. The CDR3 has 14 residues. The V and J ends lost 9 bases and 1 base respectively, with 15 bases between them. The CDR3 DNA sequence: TGTGCCAGTGCCCGACAGAAACTCCAAGAGACCCAGTACTTC. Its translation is CASARQKLQETQYF.

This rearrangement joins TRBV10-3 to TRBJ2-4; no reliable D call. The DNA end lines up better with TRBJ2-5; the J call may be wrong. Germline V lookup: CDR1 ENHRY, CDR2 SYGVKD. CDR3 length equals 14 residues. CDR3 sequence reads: CAISESQYQETQYF. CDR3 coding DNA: TGTGCCATCAGTGAAAGTCAGTACCAAGAGACCCAGTACTTC.

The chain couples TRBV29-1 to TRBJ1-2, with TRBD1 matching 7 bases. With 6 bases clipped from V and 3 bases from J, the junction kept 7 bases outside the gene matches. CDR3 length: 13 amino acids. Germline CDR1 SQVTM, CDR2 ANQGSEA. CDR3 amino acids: CSVTVGQDYGYTF. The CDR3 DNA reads TGCAGCGTGACGGTTGGACAGGACTATGGCTACACCTTC.

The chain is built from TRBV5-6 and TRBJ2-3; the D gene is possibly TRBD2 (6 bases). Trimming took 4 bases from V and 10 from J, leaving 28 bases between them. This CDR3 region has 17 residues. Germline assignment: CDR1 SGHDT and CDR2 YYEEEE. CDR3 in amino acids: CASSHLGLSRQMDAQYF. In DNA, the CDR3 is TGTGCCAGCAGCCACTTGGGACTGTCACGCCAAATGGATGCGCAGTATTTT.

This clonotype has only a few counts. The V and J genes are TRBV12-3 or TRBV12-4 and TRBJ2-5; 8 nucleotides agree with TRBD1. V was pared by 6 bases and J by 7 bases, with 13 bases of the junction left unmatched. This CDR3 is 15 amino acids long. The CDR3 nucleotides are TGTGCCAGCAGCCCATACCCGACAGGGGCAGGGACCCAGTACTTC. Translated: CASSPYPTGAGTQYF.